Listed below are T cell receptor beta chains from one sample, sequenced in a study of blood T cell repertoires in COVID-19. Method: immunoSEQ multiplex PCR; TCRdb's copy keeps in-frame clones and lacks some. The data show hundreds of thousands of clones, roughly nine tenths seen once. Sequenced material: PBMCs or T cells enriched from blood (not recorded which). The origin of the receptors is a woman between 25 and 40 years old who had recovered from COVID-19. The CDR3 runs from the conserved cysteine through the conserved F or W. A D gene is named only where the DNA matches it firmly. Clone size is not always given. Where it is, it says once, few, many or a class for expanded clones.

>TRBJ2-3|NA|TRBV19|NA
TGTGCCAGTAGGGAGGAGTTTTCTACAGATACGCAGTATTTT
CASREEFSTDTQYF
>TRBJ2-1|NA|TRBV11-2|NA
TGTGCCAGCAGCTTAGGACGGACTGCACCGGAGAAGCCTGAGCAGTTCTTC
CASSLGRTAPEKPEQFF
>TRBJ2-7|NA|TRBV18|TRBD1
TGTGCCAGCTCACCGAGGACAGGGGAATACGAGCAGTACTTC
CASSPRTGEYEQYF
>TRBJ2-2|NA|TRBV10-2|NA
TGCGCCAGCAGTACCACAGGGCCTATGAACACCGGGGAGCTGTTTTTT
CASSTTGPMNTGELFF
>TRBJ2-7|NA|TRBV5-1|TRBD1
TGCGCCAGCAGTGCCGGGACAGGTTCATCGTACGAGCAGTACTTC
CASSAGTGSSYEQYF
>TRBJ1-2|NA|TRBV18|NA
TGTGCCAGCTCAGCTCCGGGGTCTAACTATGGCTACACCTTC
CASSAPGSNYGYTF
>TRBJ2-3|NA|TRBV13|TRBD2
TGTGCCAGCAGCTCTAGCGGAGGGACAGATACGCAGTATTTT
CASSSSGGTDTQYF
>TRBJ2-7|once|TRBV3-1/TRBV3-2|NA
TGTGCCAGCAGCTCCCGAGGACAGATGGTCACATCCTACGAGCAGTACTTC
CASSSRGQMVTSYEQYF
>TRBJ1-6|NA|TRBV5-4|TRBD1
TGTGCCAGCAGACCCGCTGACAGGGTGGAATCACCCCTCCACTTT
CASRPADRVESPLHF
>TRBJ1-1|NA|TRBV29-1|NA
TGCAGCGGCCAAAACGCGGGGGGAGCGAACACTGAAGCTTTCTTT
CSGQNAGGANTEAFF
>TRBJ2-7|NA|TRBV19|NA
TGTGCCAGTAGTATTGGGCGGGGCCCATACGAGCAGTACTTC
CASSIGRGPYEQYF
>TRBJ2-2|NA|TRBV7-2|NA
TGTGCCAGCAGCTTTACCAGGGCTACCGGGGAGCTGTTTTTT
CASSFTRATGELFF
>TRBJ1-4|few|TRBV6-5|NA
TGTGCCAGCAGTTCGGGGTCCCGGGAGGTTGAAAAACTGTTTTTT
CASSSGSREVEKLFF
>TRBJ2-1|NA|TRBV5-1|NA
TGCGCCAGCAGCTTCGGGCAGGGATTCAATGAGCAGTTCTTC
CASSFGQGFNEQFF
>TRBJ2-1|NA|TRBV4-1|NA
TGCGCCAGCAGCCAAGACAGGGCCTATGAGCAGTTCTTC
CASSQDRAYEQFF
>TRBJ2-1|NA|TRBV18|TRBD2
TGTGCCAGCTCACCACCATATGGGGGGGGGACCTTAGATGAGCAGTTCTTC
CASSPPYGGGTLDEQFF
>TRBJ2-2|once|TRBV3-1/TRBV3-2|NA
TGTGCCAGCAGCCAGGCCCCAAGGGAGCTGTTTTTT
CASSQAPRELFF
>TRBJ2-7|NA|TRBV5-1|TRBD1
TGCGCCAGCAGCTCACTAGACAGGGCTGAGCAGTACTTC
CASSSLDRAEQYF
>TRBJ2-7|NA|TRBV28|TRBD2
TGTGCCAGCAGTTTCGGGACTAGCGGACTCTACGAGCAGTACTTC
CASSFGTSGLYEQYF
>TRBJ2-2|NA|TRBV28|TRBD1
TGTGCCAGCAGTCCATCAACGGACAGGACGAGAAACACCGGGGAGCTGTTTTTT
CASSPSTDRTRNTGELFF
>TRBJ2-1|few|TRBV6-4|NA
TGTGCCAGCAGTGATTCCAGCGAGGGTGAGCAGTTCTTC
CASSDSSEGEQFF
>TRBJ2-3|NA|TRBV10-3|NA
TGTGCCATCAGTGACAGAAACACAGATACGCAGTATTTT
CAISDRNTDTQYF
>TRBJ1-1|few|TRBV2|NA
TGTGCCAGCAGGGGACTGGGGAACACTGAAGCTTTCTTT
CASRGLGNTEAFF
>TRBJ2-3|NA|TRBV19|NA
TGTGCCAGTACAATAGCGGCCAGGACCACAGATACGCAGTATTTT
CASTIAARTTDTQYF
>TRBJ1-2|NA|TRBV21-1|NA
TGTGCCAGCAGCAGACCCCAGGGTGCCTATGGCTACACCTTC
CASSRPQGAYGYTF
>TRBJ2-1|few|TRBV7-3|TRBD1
TGTGCCAGCAGCCAAGGACAGGCCGATGAGCAGTTCTTC
CASSQGQADEQFF